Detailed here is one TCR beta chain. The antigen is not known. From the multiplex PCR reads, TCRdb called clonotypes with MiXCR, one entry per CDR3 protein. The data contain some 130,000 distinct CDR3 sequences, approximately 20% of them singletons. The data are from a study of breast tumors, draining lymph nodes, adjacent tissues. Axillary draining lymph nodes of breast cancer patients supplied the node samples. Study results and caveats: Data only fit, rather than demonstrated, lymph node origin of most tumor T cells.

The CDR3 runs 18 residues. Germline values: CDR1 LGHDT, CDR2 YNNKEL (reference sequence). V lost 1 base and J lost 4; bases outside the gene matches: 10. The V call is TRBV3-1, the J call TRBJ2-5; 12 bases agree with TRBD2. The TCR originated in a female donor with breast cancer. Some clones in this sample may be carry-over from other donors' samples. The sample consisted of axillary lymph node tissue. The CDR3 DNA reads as TGTGCCAGCAGCCAAGTCCTAGCGGGAGGGGTCCGGGGAGAGACCCAGTACTTC. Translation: CASSQVLAGGVRGETQYF.